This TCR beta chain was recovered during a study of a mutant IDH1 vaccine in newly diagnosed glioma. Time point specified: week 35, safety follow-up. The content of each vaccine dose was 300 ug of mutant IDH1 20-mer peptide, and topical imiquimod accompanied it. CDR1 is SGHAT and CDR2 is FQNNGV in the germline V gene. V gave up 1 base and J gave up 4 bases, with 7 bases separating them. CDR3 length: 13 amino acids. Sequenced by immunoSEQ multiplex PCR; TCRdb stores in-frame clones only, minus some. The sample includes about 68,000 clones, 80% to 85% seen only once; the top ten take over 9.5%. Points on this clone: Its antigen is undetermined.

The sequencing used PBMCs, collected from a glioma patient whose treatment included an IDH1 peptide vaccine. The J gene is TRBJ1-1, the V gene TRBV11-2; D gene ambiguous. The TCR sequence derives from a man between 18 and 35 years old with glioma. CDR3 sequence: CASSLVLATEAFF. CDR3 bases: TGTGCCAGCAGCTTAGTCCTTGCCACTGAAGCTTTCTTT.